The 29 T cell receptor beta chains presented below share a single source sample, sequenced in a study of T cells in localized non-small cell lung cancer. TCRdb keeps only in-frame clones here, not all; method: immunoSEQ multiplex PCR. The table shows fewer than 40,000 clones, with around 90% occurring only once. The sample in question was peripheral blood mononuclear cells, obtained before any cancer treatment. These receptors originate from a man aged 35-75 years with stage III lung adenocarcinoma.

V usage is TRBV28 and J usage is TRBJ1-2, with 9 bases identical to TRBD1. CDR3 length: 14 amino acids. The J segment lost 4 bases and the V segment lost 6 bases, leaving 6 bases of the junction unmatched. Germline V gives CDR1 MDHEN, CDR2 SYDVKM. CDR3 nucleotide sequence: TGTGCCAGCAGGGGGGACAGGGACGGCTATGGCTACACCTTC. Its protein is CASRGDRDGYGYTF.

The chain recombines TRBV5-1 with TRBJ1-1; TRBD1 is a possible D gene (5 bases). The V gene's germline CDR1 is SGHRS and CDR2 YFSETQ. This CDR3 is built from 16 residues. V was shortened by 2 bases and J by 0 bases, with 14 bases between the two germline ends. The CDR3 nucleotides are TGCGCCAGCAGCTTTGGGGGTTCCCCCATGAACACTGAAGCTTTCTTT. Translation: CASSFGGSPMNTEAFF.

The gene calls are TRBV12-5 and TRBJ2-5, with D perhaps matching TRBD1 (5 bases). Trimming shortened V by 2 bases and J by 4 bases, and 5 bases separated the two germline ends. The CDR3 loop spans 12 amino acids. Per germline, CDR1 LGHNT and CDR2 FRNRAP. The CDR3 here is CASGLRGETQYF. The CDR3 region has the DNA TGTGCTAGTGGTTTGAGGGGAGAGACCCAGTACTTC.

The chain combines TRBV6-5 with TRBJ1-4, with D perhaps TRBD1 (6 bases). V lost 1 base, J lost 12 bases, and 12 bases lay in between. The CDR3 totals 13 residues. Germline CDR1 is MNHEY and CDR2 is SVGAGI. The CDR3 loop is CASSYWRGRELFF. The CDR3 bases are TGTGCCAGCAGTTACTGGCGGGGGCGAGAACTGTTTTTT.

In DNA form, the CDR3 reads TGCGCCAGCAGCCCAGGGGACCTAATGAACACTGAAGCTTTCTTT. Protein product: CASSPGDLMNTEAFF. The rearrangement uses TRBV5-1 and TRBJ1-1; TRBD1 might be the D (6 bases). This CDR3 comprises 15 residues. V was cut by 4 bases and J by 0 bases, with 13 bases left in between. Germline-derived CDR1 and CDR2 are SGHRS and YFSETQ. Using reference TRBV5-1 and TRBJ1-1 for the parts outside the CDR3, the full variable domain is KAGVTQTPRYLIKTRGQQVTLSCSPISGHRSVSWYQQTPGQGLQFLFEYFSETQRNKGNFPGRFSGRQFSNSRSEMNVSTLELGDSALYLCASSPGDLMNTEAFFGQGTRLTVV.

V usage is TRBV2 and J usage is TRBJ2-7; TRBD1 matches at 8 bases. J gave up 0 bases and V 6 bases, and 7 bases lay outside the gene matches. Germline assignment: CDR1 SNHLY and CDR2 FYNNEI. This CDR3 has 15 amino acids. For the CDR3, the DNA is TGTGCCAGCAGCCAGGACAGGGCGGACTCCTACGAGCAGTACTTC. It translates to CASSQDRADSYEQYF.

V is TRBV7-9 and J is TRBJ2-2, with D possibly being TRBD1 (5 bases). CDR1 and CDR2 from the germline V gene are SEHNR and FQNEAQ (reference sequence). V shed 6 bases and J shed 0 bases, with 14 bases lying between them. CDR3 length equals 16 residues. The CDR3 DNA is TGTGCCAGCAGATACGACAGTCACGCGAACACCGGGGAGCTGTTTTTT. This gives the protein CASRYDSHANTGELFF.

The chain links TRBV9 to TRBJ1-1; D remains ambiguous. Germline lookup yields CDR1 SGDLS and CDR2 YYNGEE. This CDR3 contains 16 residues. V was shortened by 0 bases and J by 0 bases, with 12 bases between the two germline ends. The CDR3 region is CASSVGPSPLNTEAFF. The DNA for the CDR3 is TGTGCCAGCAGCGTAGGCCCCAGTCCTCTGAACACTGAAGCTTTCTTT. Variable domain in full (rest from reference TRBV9 and TRBJ1-1): DSGVTQTPKHLITATGQRVTLRCSPRSGDLSVYWYQQSLDQGLQFLIQYYNGEERAKGNILERFSAQQFPDLHSELNLSSLELGDSALYFCASSVGPSPLNTEAFFGQGTRLTVV.

The gene calls are TRBV7-3 and TRBJ2-1; TRBD1 agrees at 10 bases. The CDR3 length is 15 residues. Germline CDR1 SGHTA, CDR2 FQGTGA. J was trimmed by 7 bases and V by 4 bases; bases with no gene match: 7. The CDR3 sequence is CASSSNPDRGNEQFF. For the CDR3, the DNA is TGTGCCAGCAGCTCGAACCCGGACAGGGGGAATGAGCAGTTCTTC.

This chain links TRBV2 with TRBJ1-1; the D is unclear. The V gene's germline CDR1 is SNHLY and CDR2 FYNNEI. The V end lost 2 bases, the J end lost 1 base, and 5 bases lay between the germline ends. The CDR3 runs 13 residues. The CDR3 spells CASSESSNTEAFF. CDR3 DNA sequence: TGTGCCAGCAGTGAATCATCGAACACTGAAGCTTTCTTT.

V gene TRBV19 combines with J gene TRBJ1-5; TRBD1 is a possible D gene (5 bases). In germline, CDR1 is LNHDA, CDR2 SQIVND (reference sequence). CDR3 size: 12 residues. Trimming removed 5 bases at V and 4 bases at J, with 6 bases between. CDR3 sequence (DNA): TGTGCCAGTAGTTACAGGAATCAGCCCCAGCATTTT. Translation: CASSYRNQPQHF.

This clone occurred once. The chain employs TRBV5-1 and TRBJ2-3; D unclear. CDR1 is SGHRS, CDR2 YFSETQ, per germline. V lost 0 bases and J lost 3, with 11 bases in between. CDR3 length: 15 amino acids. CDR3 in amino acids: CASSLAFGLTDTQYF. For the CDR3, the DNA is TGCGCCAGCAGCTTGGCCTTCGGGTTGACAGATACGCAGTATTTT.

This rearrangement joins TRBV2 to TRBJ2-5, with TRBD1 matching 7 bases. Unmatched junction bases numbered 0, after V lost 4 bases and J lost 1 base. Germline V gene data show CDR1 as SNHLY and CDR2 as FYNNEI. The CDR3 length is 13 residues. CDR3: CASSGDSQETQYF. CDR3 in DNA: TGTGCCAGCAGTGGGGACAGCCAAGAGACCCAGTACTTC.

This clone was counted a few times. The chain links TRBV15 to TRBJ1-4; no clear D. Trimming pared 0 bases from V and 3 bases from J, leaving 8 bases between. Germline assignment: CDR1 LNHNV and CDR2 YYDKDF (reference sequence). There are 15 residues in the CDR3. The CDR3: CATSREFGANEKLFF. The CDR3 region has the DNA TGTGCCACCAGCAGAGAGTTCGGGGCTAATGAAAAACTGTTTTTT. Variable domain in full (rest from reference TRBV15 and TRBJ1-4): DAMVIQNPRYQVTQFGKPVTLSCSQTLNHNVMYWYQQKSSQAPKLLFHYYDKDFNNEADTPDNFQSRRPNTSFCFLDIRSPGLGDTAMYLCATSREFGANEKLFFGSGTQLSVL.

The CDR3: CASSFTGYYGYTF. The CDR3 DNA follows: TGTGCCAGCAGCTTCACAGGCTACTATGGCTACACCTTC. The chain uses TRBV7-9 and TRBJ1-2, with D tentatively TRBD1 (5 bases). CDR1 is SEHNR, CDR2 FQNEAQ, per germline (reference sequence). V was clipped by 3 bases and J by 3 bases, with 8 bases between them. The CDR3 is 13 residues long.

This clone was seen only once. The J gene is TRBJ1-1, the V gene TRBV14, with D unresolved. Germline CDR1 SGHDN, CDR2 FVKESK. The CDR3 covers 13 residues. The V and J ends lost 1 base and 2 bases respectively, with 5 bases between them. CDR3 sequence: CASSQVLNTEAFF. CDR3 coding DNA: TGTGCCAGCAGCCAAGTTCTTAACACTGAAGCTTTCTTT. Drawing the rest from reference TRBV14 and TRBJ1-1, the complete variable domain is EAGVTQFPSHSVIEKGQTVTLRCDPISGHDNLYWYRRVMGKEIKFLLHFVKESKQDESGMPNNRFLAERTGGTYSTLKVQPAELEDSGVYFCASSQVLNTEAFFGQGTRLTVV.

V is TRBV4-1 and J is TRBJ1-4; D possibly corresponds to TRBD1 (6 bases). Between the trimmed V and J ends, which lost 4 bases and 0 bases, there was a span of 12 bases. This CDR3 is 16 amino acids long. CDR1 is MGHRA and CDR2 is YSYEKL in the germline V gene. This CDR3 is CASSLQGSATNEKLFF. CDR3 sequence (DNA): TGCGCCAGCAGCCTTCAGGGGAGTGCAACTAATGAAAAACTGTTTTTT.

The count of this clone is one. The chain has TRBV14 and TRBJ1-3; 7 bases are shared with TRBD1. Losses at the gene ends were 4 bases for V and 3 bases for J; bases not matched to a gene: 9. The CDR3 spans 16 residues. The germline V gene encodes CDR1 SGHDN and CDR2 FVKESK. The CDR3 is CASSLIQGPLGNTIYF. The CDR3 DNA is TGTGCCAGCAGCCTCATACAGGGGCCCCTTGGAAACACCATATATTTT.

The chain couples TRBV11-3 to TRBJ1-1, with a possible D match to TRBD1 (5 bases). The CDR3 sequence is 14 residues long. With 7 bases removed from V and 4 bases from J, the gap between germline ends came to 16 bases. Germline CDR1 reads SGHNT; CDR2 reads YENEEA. CDR3 DNA sequence: TGTGCCAGCACCATTGGGGGAGGCGTCACTGAAGCTTTCTTT. This sequence encodes CASTIGGGVTEAFF.

The chain links TRBV9 to TRBJ2-7, with TRBD2 matching over 10 bases. V lost 3 bases and J lost 0; bases outside the gene matches: 6. Germline CDR1 and CDR2: SGDLS and YYNGEE. The CDR3 totals 16 residues. For the CDR3, the DNA is TGTGCCAGCAGCGGAGGGGCTAGCGGGGGCTCCTACGAGCAGTACTTC. Translation: CASSGGASGGSYEQYF.

This clone came up once. V gene TRBV19 combines with J gene TRBJ1-2; D is undetermined. The CDR3 runs 13 residues. V was pared by 3 bases and J by 2 bases, with 7 bases between. Germline CDR1 LNHDA, CDR2 SQIVND (reference sequence). CDR3 amino acids: CASSMALNYGYTF. For the CDR3, the DNA is TGTGCCAGTAGTATGGCTCTCAACTATGGCTACACCTTC.

This clone was detected only once. The rearrangement uses TRBV28 and TRBJ2-7; 9 nucleotides match TRBD1. CDR1 is MDHEN and CDR2 is SYDVKM in the germline V gene. The CDR3 spans 18 residues. The V and J ends lost 5 bases and 3 bases, in that order; junction bases with no gene match: 17. CDR3 region: CASSPGKPGTGQNYEQYF. The CDR3 DNA sequence: TGTGCCAGCAGTCCGGGTAAGCCGGGGACAGGGCAAAACTACGAGCAGTACTTC.

J is TRBJ2-3 and V is TRBV11-2; 7 bases are shared with TRBD1. The ends lost 0 bases at V and 2 bases at J; junction bases unmatched: 2. Germline V gene lookup returns CDR1 SGHAT and CDR2 FQNNGV. The CDR3 has 15 amino acids. In DNA form, the CDR3 reads TGTGCCAGCAGCTTAGAGGGGACAGACACAGATACGCAGTATTTT. It encodes CASSLEGTDTDTQYF.

The rearrangement links TRBV11-1 to TRBJ1-1; TRBD1 matches at 7 bases. This CDR3 is built from 15 residues. The trim removed 5 bases at V and 2 bases at J, leaving 8 bases unmatched. Germline-derived CDR1 and CDR2 are SGHAT and FQDESV (reference sequence). As DNA, the CDR3 is TGTGCCAGCAGCCCCCGGGGGACAGCCAACACTGAAGCTTTCTTT. Translation gives CASSPRGTANTEAFF.

CDR3: CASSRIGGPGNTGELFF. The CDR3 DNA reads as TGTGCCAGCAGCCGAATTGGGGGGCCCGGGAACACCGGGGAGCTGTTTTTT. This sequence joins TRBV4-2 and TRBJ2-2, with D possibly called TRBD1 or TRBD2 (6 bases each). The CDR3 covers 17 residues. Germline V CDR1 and CDR2: LGHNA, YNFKEQ. V lost 4 bases to trimming and J lost 1 base, with 16 bases between them.

V and J are TRBV28 and TRBJ1-1, with D unresolved. V shed 0 bases and J shed 8 bases, with 4 bases lying between them. The germline gives CDR1 MDHEN, CDR2 SYDVKM. The CDR3 covers 11 residues. The CDR3 DNA reads TGTGCCAGCAGTTTATGGGGGGAAGCTTTCTTT. Its protein product is CASSLWGEAFF.

The chain combines TRBV7-9 with TRBJ2-5; D perhaps matches TRBD1 (6 bases). There are 16 residues in the CDR3. The V gene's germline CDR1 is SEHNR and CDR2 FQNEAQ (reference sequence). Deletions cut 5 bases from V and 0 bases from J, with 16 bases between. Written as DNA, the CDR3 is TGTGCCAGCAGCCCGCTGGGGGCGGCCCACCAAGAGACCCAGTACTTC. It encodes CASSPLGAAHQETQYF.

The genes are TRBV9 and TRBJ2-1; 9 bases line up with TRBD1. The germline gives CDR1 SGDLS, CDR2 YYNGEE. V trimming: 2 bases; J trimming: 4 bases; junction bases outside the gene matches: 4. The CDR3 is made up of 15 amino acids. CDR3 protein: CASSVDRGGYNEQFF. CDR3 sequence (DNA): TGTGCCAGCAGCGTCGACAGGGGGGGATACAATGAGCAGTTCTTC.

V gene TRBV25-1 combines with J gene TRBJ2-7; no clear D gene. V was cut by 4 bases and J by 2 bases, with 15 bases left in between. This CDR3 comprises 15 residues. Germline CDR1 is MGHDK and CDR2 is SYGVNS. The CDR3 reads CASSGHHLGPYEQYF. For the CDR3, the DNA is TGTGCCAGCAGTGGGCACCATCTAGGGCCCTACGAGCAGTACTTC.